Listed below are T cell receptor beta chains from one sample, sequenced in a study of human thymus T cells. TCRdb keeps only in-frame clones here, not all; method: immunoSEQ multiplex PCR. The table includes about 78,000 clones, 96% detected once. Sequenced: thymus tissue. The source is a boy younger than two with a congenital heart defect but otherwise immunologically healthy. The CDR3 runs from the conserved cysteine through the conserved F or W. A D gene is named only where the DNA matches it firmly. Expanded clones get a size class; other rows say once, few or many, or leave the size out.

V,D,J,size,DNA,CDR3
TRBV5-1,-,TRBJ2-2,once,TGCGCCAGCAGGGGTCCACTACTGCCGAACACCGGGGAGCTGTTTTTT,CASRGPLLPNTGELFF
TRBV13,TRBD2,TRBJ2-3,-,TGTGCCAGCAGCTTTATGCGTCAGCGGGGGCCGAGGGGGGATACGCAGTATTTT,CASSFMRQRGPRGDTQYF
TRBV7-9,-,TRBJ2-7,-,TGTGCCAGCAGCTTCTCAAACGAGCAGTACTTC,CASSFSNEQYF
TRBV7-9,-,TRBJ2-3,-,TGTGCCAGCAGCCACCGGGACACCTGCACAGATACGCAGTATTTT,CASSHRDTCTDTQYF
TRBV5-4,TRBD2,TRBJ2-6,-,TGTGCCAGCAGCTTGGGGCTAGCGGGAGTTCCCGGGGCCAACGTCCTGACTTTC,CASSLGLAGVPGANVLTF
TRBV13,TRBD1,TRBJ1-2,-,TGTGCCAGCAGCTTCGGACAGGGCTATGGCTACACCTTC,CASSFGQGYGYTF
TRBV28,-,TRBJ2-5,-,TGTGCCAGCAGTTTAGGAGCAGGGGCCCTTCGGGAGACCCAGTACTTC,CASSLGAGALRETQYF
TRBV6-4,-,TRBJ1-2,-,TGTGCCAGCAGTGACAGGGGCGACGACCTGAACTATGGCTACACCTTC,CASSDRGDDLNYGYTF
TRBV18,-,TRBJ2-1,-,TGTGCCATCACAGGGACGCCGAGCTCCTACAATGAGCAGTTCTTC,CAITGTPSSYNEQFF
TRBV7-8,-,TRBJ2-7,-,TGTGCCAGCAGCCATCGTGAAGGGCAGTACTTC,CASSHREGQYF
TRBV7-9,-,TRBJ2-3,-,TGTGCCAGCAGCTCCACCATTGTCCGCACGCAGTATTTT,CASSSTIVRTQYF
TRBV29-1,-,TRBJ1-1,-,TGCAGCCCCCACAGGCAACACGAGGAAGGTGGGCAGGGCCCGCGACAGAACACTGAAGCTTTCTTT,CSPHRQHEEGGQGPRQNTEAFF
TRBV21-1,-,TRBJ1-6,-,TGTGCCAGCAGCAAAGAGGGGTATAGCTCCTATAATTCACCCCTCCACTTT,CASSKEGYSSYNSPLHF
TRBV7-2,-,TRBJ2-1,-,TGTGTGGGGGGCCGCTCCTACAATGAGCAGTTCTTC,CVGGRSYNEQFF
TRBV28,TRBD1,TRBJ2-6,-,TGTGCCAGCACCTCTACCGCCGGACAGGGGGCCCACGGGGCCAACGTCCTGACTTTC,CASTSTAGQGAHGANVLTF
TRBV5-1,TRBD1,TRBJ2-7,-,TGCGCCAGCAGCTCTCGGACAGGGCCGACCTACGAGCAGTACTTC,CASSSRTGPTYEQYF
TRBV19,-,TRBJ1-2,-,TGTGCCAGTAGTATCGATCAGGAGAACTATGGCTACACCTTC,CASSIDQENYGYTF
TRBV5-1,-,TRBJ1-2,-,TGCGCCAGCAGCAAGAGGCACCGACGGCCAAAAGTTGGCTACACCTTC,CASSKRHRRPKVGYTF
TRBV20-1,-,TRBJ2-1,-,TGCAGTGCTCTGAGTACCAATGAGCAGTTCTTC,CSALSTNEQFF
TRBV27,TRBD2,TRBJ2-1,-,TGTGCCAGCAGTACTGGTAATTATGGACTAGCGGACAATGAGCAGTTCTTC,CASSTGNYGLADNEQFF
TRBV5-6,TRBD1,TRBJ1-2,-,TGTGCCAGCAGCCCCGCGGGCATTAACGACAGGGGGAACTATGGCTACACCTTC,CASSPAGINDRGNYGYTF
TRBV9,-,TRBJ2-5,-,TGTGCCAGCTCACTTGGGTGGGGCTTGGGAGAGACCCAGTACTTC,CASSLGWGLGETQYF